These 29 T cell receptor beta chains were all obtained from the same sample, sequenced in a study of blood T cells in healthy people across ages. A second PCR, run for about 7 to 11 cycles, used a sample-barcoded 5' primer plus a J-beta primer mix. MiXCR, applied by TCRdb to the 5' RACE reads, yields one record per CDR3 protein. The data contain approximately 820,000 distinct CDR3 sequences, approximately 44% of them singletons. The source material was blood. The receptors were gathered from a man aged 55 to 70 in good health.

As to this clonotype: One base away lies a much larger clone, so this may be a sequencing read error. This chain connects TRBV4-3 to TRBJ2-1; the match to TRBD2 covers 9 bases. Losses at the gene ends were 0 bases for V and 0 bases for J; bases not matched to a gene: 3. This CDR3 is built from 17 residues. The germline V gene encodes CDR1 LGHNA and CDR2 YSLEER. The CDR3 reads CASSQDLAGSSYNEQFF. Here the CDR3 DNA reads TGCGCCAGCAGCCAAGACCTAGCGGGGAGCTCCTACAATGAGCAGTTCTTC.

This clonotype occurred a few times. The rearrangement uses TRBV15 and TRBJ2-5, with a tentative D call TRBD1 (6 bases). Germline loops: CDR1 LNHNV, CDR2 YYDKDF (reference sequence). The CDR3 spans 16 residues. V dropped 1 base and J dropped 2 bases, with 14 bases sitting between them. In DNA, the CDR3 is TGTGCCACCAGCAGAGCCCTAGGGACACTTCAAGAGACCCAGTACTTC. This gives the protein CATSRALGTLQETQYF.

The genes are TRBV5-6 and TRBJ2-7; D possibly matches TRBD1 or TRBD2 (5 bases each). The germline V and J ends were trimmed by 5 bases and 2 bases, with 20 bases remaining between them. Germline lookup yields CDR1 SGHDT and CDR2 YYEEEE. This CDR3 region has 16 residues. The chain's CDR3 is CASRPMTQGPTYEQYF. CDR3 nucleotides: TGTGCCAGCAGGCCGATGACGCAGGGACCTACCTACGAGCAGTACTTC.

This chain uses TRBV6-1 with TRBJ2-3; D remains unclear. The CDR3 runs to 17 residues. Germline-derived CDR1 and CDR2 are MNHNS and SASEGT. The V gene lost 4 bases and the J gene lost 5 bases, with 22 bases spanning the gap. CDR3 nucleotides: TGTGCCAGCAGTGCGCAAGGGCCCGGAACGGTAGGAGATACGCAGTATTTT. Translation gives CASSAQGPGTVGDTQYF.

There are a few counts of this clonotype. The chain is built from TRBV6-6 and TRBJ1-1; no definite D call. The CDR3 length is 14 residues. With 6 bases removed from V and 1 base from J, the gap between germline ends came to 12 bases. Germline lookup yields CDR1 MNHNY and CDR2 SVGAGI (reference sequence). This chain's CDR3 is CASRPRGENTEAFF. The CDR3 DNA is TGTGCCAGCAGGCCCCGGGGTGAGAACACTGAAGCTTTCTTT.

The chain carries TRBV3-1 and TRBJ2-1; 8 bases match TRBD2. Germline CDR1 is LGHDT and CDR2 is YNNKEL (reference sequence). The length of the CDR3 is 16 residues. The trim removed 3 bases at V and 3 bases at J, leaving 7 bases unmatched. The CDR3 sequence is CASSHVGGRRYNEQFF. The CDR3 DNA follows: TGTGCCAGCAGCCACGTAGGCGGGAGGCGCTACAATGAGCAGTTCTTC.

Many counts were recorded for this clonotype. J is TRBJ1-1 and V is TRBV14, with unresolved D. The germline gives CDR1 SGHDN, CDR2 FVKESK. With 2 bases removed from V and 2 bases from J, the gap between germline ends came to 6 bases. The CDR3 extends over 13 amino acids. The CDR3 DNA is TGTGCCAGCAGCCAATTCATTAACACTGAAGCTTTCTTT. Its protein product is CASSQFINTEAFF.

The gene calls are TRBV5-1 and TRBJ2-7; 10 positions match TRBD1. V trimming: 4 bases; J trimming: 2 bases; junction bases outside the gene matches: 6. The germline gives CDR1 SGHRS, CDR2 YFSETQ. The CDR3 length is 15 residues. CDR3: CASSTGTGDAYEQYF. CDR3 in DNA: TGCGCCAGCAGCACCGGGACAGGGGACGCCTACGAGCAGTACTTC.

CDR3 sequence reads: CSARRRSGDEQYF. Here the CDR3 DNA reads TGCAGTGCTAGAAGGCGCTCAGGAGACGAGCAGTACTTC. The chain links TRBV20-1 to TRBJ2-7; D not resolved. The CDR3 loop spans 13 amino acids. CDR1 and CDR2 (germline): DFQATT, SNEGSKA (reference sequence). The V gene lost 2 bases and the J gene lost 5 bases, with 13 bases spanning the gap.

The V gene is TRBV10-3, the J gene TRBJ2-2, with D perhaps assigned TRBD1 or TRBD2 (5 bases each). Per the germline V gene, CDR1 is ENHRY and CDR2 is SYGVKD. The CDR3 extends over 13 amino acids. Trimming removed 6 bases at V and 6 bases at J, with 11 bases between. The CDR3 bases are TGTGCCATCAGGGAGGTCAGGGCCGGGGAGCTGTTTTTT. The encoded protein is CAIREVRAGELFF.

The rearrangement uses TRBV7-8 and TRBJ2-7, with TRBD1 matching over 8 bases. The junction had 5 bases not matched to a gene; V was cut back by 3 bases and J by 4 bases. CDR3 size: 14 residues. Germline CDR1 SGHVS, CDR2 FQNEAQ. The CDR3 nucleotides are TGTGCCAGCAGCTTCGGAGACAGGGGTTACGAGCAGTACTTC. Encoded protein: CASSFGDRGYEQYF.

The V call is TRBV11-2, the J call TRBJ2-7; 8 nucleotides agree with TRBD2. Trimming cost V 1 base and J 9 bases; bases outside gene matches: 11. The CDR3 length is 15 residues. CDR1 SGHAT and CDR2 FQNNGV come from the germline V gene. The CDR3 loop is CASSLGAGGFNVQYF. As DNA, the CDR3 is TGTGCCAGCAGCTTAGGGGCGGGGGGCTTTAATGTGCAGTACTTC.

This sequence joins TRBV27 and TRBJ1-6; 9 nucleotides agree with TRBD1. This CDR3 region has 15 residues. The germline gives CDR1 MNHEY, CDR2 SMNVEV (reference sequence). V gave up 0 bases and J gave up 9 bases; unmatched junction bases: 3. The CDR3 sequence: CASSLSGQGISPLHF. The CDR3 region has the DNA TGTGCCAGCAGTTTATCTGGACAGGGGATTTCACCCCTCCACTTT.

In the case of this clonotype: One end of the junction does not line up with germline, which may come from a read error. The V call is TRBV12-3 or TRBV12-4, the J call TRBJ1-5; D may be TRBD1 (6 bases). This CDR3 has 17 residues. CDR3 loop: CASSLNTGWGADQPRHF. As DNA, the CDR3 is TGTGCCAGCAGTTTGAACACCGGGTGGGGGGCGGATCAGCCCCGGCATTTT.

The rearrangement joins TRBV7-2 to TRBJ1-2; the match to TRBD1 covers 7 bases. The CDR3 runs to 13 residues. Germline lookup yields CDR1 SGHTA and CDR2 FQGNSA. V shed 4 bases, J shed 4 bases, and the junction held 3 bases outside the gene matches. CDR3 sequence (DNA): TGTGCCAGCAGCTCCTGGACAGGCTATGGCTACACCTTC. Translating it yields CASSSWTGYGYTF.

This chain connects TRBV7-2 to TRBJ1-1, with 7 bases fitting TRBD1. Looked up from germline, CDR1 is SGHTA and CDR2 is FQGNSA. J gave up 2 bases and V 1 base, and 4 bases lay outside the gene matches. This CDR3 region has 15 residues. CDR3 loop: CASSLVAGGNTEAFF. The DNA for the CDR3 is TGTGCCAGCAGCTTAGTTGCAGGGGGAAACACTGAAGCTTTCTTT.

The genes are TRBV5-6 and TRBJ2-5, with D unclear. This CDR3 is 15 amino acids long. The germline V gene encodes CDR1 SGHDT and CDR2 YYEEEE. Trimming removed 0 bases at V and 5 bases at J, with 14 bases between. For the CDR3, the DNA is TGTGCCAGCAGCTTGGCCGCTATAGGGATTGAGACCCAGTACTTC. It codes for CASSLAAIGIETQYF.

This clonotype came up a few times. V gene TRBV28 combines with J gene TRBJ2-7; 8 bases agree with TRBD1. The J call may be incorrect, as the DNA end agrees better with TRBJ2-5. Per the germline V gene, CDR1 is MDHEN and CDR2 is SYDVKM. The CDR3 has 15 amino acids. The CDR3 protein is CASSAPRDRSRTQYF. CDR3 nucleotides: TGTGCCAGCAGTGCGCCCCGGGACAGGAGTAGGACCCAGTACTTC.

This clonotype was counted at least ten times. CDR3 region: CSAMGDSGGYEQYF. Written as DNA, the CDR3 is TGCAGTGCTATGGGGGACAGTGGGGGCTACGAGCAGTACTTC. The chain recombines TRBV20-1 with TRBJ2-7, with 7 bases lining up with TRBD1. CDR1 is DFQATT, CDR2 SNEGSKA, per germline (reference sequence). With V trimmed by 4 bases and J by 3 bases, 9 bases remained unmatched. The CDR3 loop spans 14 amino acids.

V is TRBV7-3 and J is TRBJ1-2; 9 bases align to TRBD1. V lost 3 bases to trimming and J lost 3 bases; unmatched junction nucleotides: 11. CDR1 is SGHTA and CDR2 is FQGTGA in the germline V gene. This CDR3 is built from 17 residues. The CDR3 DNA is TGTGCCAGCAGCTTCCCCCAAGGACAGGGGAGGGACTATGGCTACACCTTC. This sequence encodes CASSFPQGQGRDYGYTF.

The rearrangement uses TRBV14 and TRBJ2-6, with 7 positions matching TRBD1. Germline V gene sequence: CDR1 SGHDN, CDR2 FVKESK. This CDR3 spans 15 amino acids. V lost 7 bases to trimming and J lost 4 bases; unmatched junction nucleotides: 7. CDR3 in DNA: TGTGCCAGCACCCGAGGGGGCAAAGGGGCCAACGTCCTGACTTTC. Amino acid sequence: CASTRGGKGANVLTF.

V gene TRBV15 combines with J gene TRBJ1-1, with D possibly matching TRBD1 (5 bases). The CDR3 is made up of 16 amino acids. The V gene's germline CDR1 is LNHNV and CDR2 YYDKDF (reference sequence). V dropped 0 bases and J dropped 2 bases, with 13 bases sitting between them. Written as DNA, the CDR3 is TGTGCCACCAGCAGAGATGGAGGGAGGGGCAACACTGAAGCTTTCTTT. Amino acids: CATSRDGGRGNTEAFF.

The rearrangement uses TRBV7-9 and TRBJ1-5; D may be TRBD1 (6 bases). Trimming shortened V by 5 bases and J by 2 bases, and 13 bases separated the two germline ends. This CDR3 has 15 residues. The germline gives CDR1 SEHNR, CDR2 FQNEAQ (reference sequence). CDR3: CASSKSGDGNQPQHF. The CDR3, as DNA: TGTGCCAGCAGCAAATCAGGGGATGGCAATCAGCCCCAGCATTTT.

This chain uses TRBV5-1 with TRBJ2-6, with D unclear. V gave up 0 bases and J gave up 4 bases, with 8 bases separating them. The CDR3 is 15 residues long. Germline CDR1 is SGHRS and CDR2 is YFSETQ. CDR3 in amino acids: CASSLDVAGANVLTF. CDR3 DNA: TGCGCCAGCAGCTTGGATGTGGCCGGGGCCAACGTCCTGACTTTC.

The rearrangement joins TRBV29-1 to TRBJ2-1; TRBD2 agrees at 7 bases. The J call is doubtful: the DNA matches TRBJ2-7 better. CDR1 is SQVTM, CDR2 ANQGSEA, per germline. The CDR3 is 14 amino acids. The CDR3 sequence is CSVSGASSYNEQYF. The CDR3 coding sequence is TGCAGCGTAAGCGGGGCCAGCTCCTACAATGAGCAGTACTTC.

The J gene is TRBJ2-4, the V gene TRBV9; tentatively, D is TRBD2 (6 bases). The J call may be mistaken, given a closer DNA end match to TRBJ2-7. The CDR3 has 15 residues. Germline CDR1 SGDLS, CDR2 YYNGEE. In nucleotides, the CDR3 is TGTGCCAGCAGCGTAGGGGACTCCTACCCATACGAGCAGTACTTC. It yields the protein CASSVGDSYPYEQYF.

This clonotype was counted a few times. The chain links TRBV9 to TRBJ2-3; possible D gene TRBD2, 5 bases. Germline lookup yields CDR1 SGDLS and CDR2 YYNGEE. V was clipped by 0 bases and J by 2 bases, with 13 bases between them. The CDR3 contains 16 residues. In DNA, the CDR3 is TGTGCCAGCAGCGTAGGGCGGGCAAGGGCCACAGATACGCAGTATTTT. As protein: CASSVGRARATDTQYF.

In its sample, this clonotype was seen a few times. The CDR3: CASSLGTGSEYF. The CDR3, as DNA: TGTGCCAGCAGCTTGGGGACAGGGTCGGAGTACTTC. The chain uses TRBV5-6 and TRBJ2-7; 8 nucleotides agree with TRBD1. Germline assignment: CDR1 SGHDT and CDR2 YYEEEE. The CDR3 consists of 12 residues. V was clipped by 0 bases and J by 11 bases; unmatched bases: 4.

This clonotype was detected a few times. The chain employs TRBV27 and TRBJ1-2, with D uncertain. This CDR3 region has 15 residues. Per the germline V gene, CDR1 is MNHEY and CDR2 is SMNVEV (reference sequence). Trimming took off 0 bases at V and 1 base at J, with 9 bases between the two ends. This chain's CDR3 is CASSLSSLLNYGYTF. For the CDR3, the DNA is TGTGCCAGCAGTTTATCCTCGCTACTTAACTATGGCTACACCTTC.